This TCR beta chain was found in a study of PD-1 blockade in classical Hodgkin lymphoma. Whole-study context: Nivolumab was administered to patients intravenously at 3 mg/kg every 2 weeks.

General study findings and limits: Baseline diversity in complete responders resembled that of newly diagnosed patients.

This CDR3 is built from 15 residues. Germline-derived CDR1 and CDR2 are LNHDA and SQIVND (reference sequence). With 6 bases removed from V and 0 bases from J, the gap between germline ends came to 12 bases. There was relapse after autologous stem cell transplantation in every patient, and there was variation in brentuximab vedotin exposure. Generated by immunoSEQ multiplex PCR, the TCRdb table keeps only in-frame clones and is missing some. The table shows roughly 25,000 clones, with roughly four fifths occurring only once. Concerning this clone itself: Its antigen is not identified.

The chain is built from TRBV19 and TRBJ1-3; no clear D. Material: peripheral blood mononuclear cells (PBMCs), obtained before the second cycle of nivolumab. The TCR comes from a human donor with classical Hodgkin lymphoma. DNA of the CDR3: TGTGCCAGTAGGATCCAGGCGTACTCTGGAAACACCATATATTTT. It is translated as CASRIQAYSGNTIYF.